The clone carrying this T cell receptor beta chain was observed many times. The antigen is undetermined. It was through 5'RACE template switching that TCR cDNA was made, with a universal primer site and UMIs added. TCRdb analysed the 5' RACE reads with MiXCR anew, one entry per CDR3 protein. The data hold approximately 150,000 distinct CDR3 sequences, with 5.5% to 8% observed a single time. These data originate in a study of T cells after yellow fever vaccination. Study-wide points: The study noted that FACS-sorted repertoires could contain abundant clonotypes contaminating from the bulk population.

The specimen comprised CD4+ T cells sorted from PBMCs, sampled on the day of the first yellow fever vaccination. The TCR comes from a man aged 18 to 29 who received the YFV17D yellow fever vaccine.

The CDR3 region is CASSPGQAGSQPQHF. In nucleotides, the CDR3 is TGTGCCAGCAGCCCCGGACAGGCTGGTAGTCAGCCCCAGCATTTT. The V call is TRBV7-9, the J call TRBJ1-5, with 7 bases identical to TRBD1. The CDR3 length is 15 residues. Trimming removed 5 bases from V and 6 bases from J; junction bases left unmatched: 10. CDR1 SEHNR and CDR2 FQNEAQ come from the germline V gene (reference sequence).